This T cell receptor beta chain stems from a study of cytomegalovirus exposure and HLA in healthy donors. Overall study results and limits: It was likely that a cluster of highly shared sequence variants was a sequencing artifact. Listed as cytomegalovirus-associated were roughly 180 TCR beta chains. Many donors carried some public TCRs, although rarity characterized most TCR sequences.

V lost 1 base to trimming and J lost 3 bases, with 13 bases between them. The germline gives CDR1 LGHNA, CDR2 YSLEER. CDR3 length: 16 amino acids. The PCR contained 60 Vbeta and 13 Jbeta primers. Using immunoSEQ multiplex PCR, the repertoire was profiled, and TCRdb retains in-frame clones only, with some absent. Among 110,000 to 150,000 clones listed, approximately 78% were seen once. In the case of this clone: Its antigen remains unidentified.

This chain connects TRBV4-3 to TRBJ2-1, with a tentative D call TRBD2 (6 bases). The sequencing input was PBMCs. The clonotype originates from a woman aged 40 to 49 in good health and CMV-seropositive. The CDR3 spells CASSQGGLRVYNEQFF. In DNA, the CDR3 is TGCGCCAGCAGCCAAGGCGGACTAAGGGTCTACAATGAGCAGTTCTTC.